This T cell receptor beta chain was sequenced in a study of identical twins. This clonotype was observed a few times. Trimming cost V 6 bases and J 0 bases; bases outside gene matches: 10. Germline V CDR1 and CDR2: SNHLY, FYNNEI. This CDR3 has 16 residues. TCRdb processed the 5' RACE reads anew with MiXCR; each CDR3 protein has one entry. This table holds about 190,000 distinct CDR3 sequences, approximately 15% found once. The same specimen was also included in a second study, on T cells expressing NK-cell markers. That investigation notes: Sorted T-cell subsets CD3+CD56+NKG2C+, CD3+CD56+NKG2C- and CD3+CD56-NKG2C+ were TCR beta-sequenced. In several donors, these clonotypes also led the CD3+CD56-NKG2C+ fraction.

This clonotype originated in a woman between 18 and 29 years old in good health. What was sequenced was CD8+ T cells sorted from blood. V usage is TRBV2 and J usage is TRBJ2-7, with 8 bases fitting TRBD1. CDR3: CASRANRGINSYEQYF. CDR3 DNA sequence: TGTGCCAGCAGAGCAAACAGGGGGATTAACTCCTACGAGCAGTACTTC. Complete variable domain (other parts from reference TRBV2 and TRBJ2-7): EPEVTQTPSHQVTQMGQEVILRCVPISNHLYFYWYRQILGQKVEFLVSFYNNEISEKSEIFDDQFSVERPDGSNFTLKIRSTKLEDSAMYFCASRANRGINSYEQYFGPGTRLTVT.